This is a list of T cell receptor beta chains from one sample in a study of post-analysis software for immune sequencing data. TCRdb recomputed calls from the PCR reads with MiXCR, one row per CDR3 protein. The data show 430,000 or so distinct CDR3 sequences, approximately 37% seen once. The specimen was blood. The source is a girl aged 2-10 years with multiple sclerosis. The CDR3 runs from the conserved cysteine through the conserved F or W. D genes are given only for firm matches. Expanded clones are given a class, and other clones once, few, many or no size at all.

clone size	D gene	V gene	J gene	CDR3 protein	CDR3 DNA
.	.	TRBV24-1	TRBJ2-7	CATSDLRGREQYF	TGTGCCACCAGTGATTTGAGGGGACGCGAGCAGTACTTC
.	TRBD1	TRBV7-2	TRBJ1-1	CASSLGGTGGKAFF	TGTGCCAGCAGCTTAGGCGGGACAGGGGGTAAGGCTTTCTTT
once	.	TRBV5-1	TRBJ2-1	CASSLFGARNEQFF	TGCGCCAGCAGCTTGTTTGGAGCCCGGAATGAGCAGTTCTTC
.	.	TRBV4-3	TRBJ1-2	CASSQEVFQGHYGYTF	TGCGCCAGCAGCCAAGAAGTGTTCCAGGGCCACTATGGCTACACCTTC
.	TRBD1	TRBV10-3	TRBJ1-2	CATQARGNYGYTF	TGTGCCACACAGGCCAGGGGGAACTATGGCTACACCTTC
once	.	TRBV12-3/TRBV12-4	TRBJ2-7	CAGSFGRRDYEQYF	TGTGCCGGCAGTTTTGGCAGAAGAGACTACGAGCAGTACTTC
.	TRBD2	TRBV28	TRBJ2-1	CATLDRRLAEYNEQFF	TGTGCCACTCTTGATCGCAGGCTAGCGGAATACAATGAGCAGTTCTTC
few	TRBD2	TRBV20-1	TRBJ2-7	CSARDPLTSVSYEQYF	TGCAGTGCTAGAGATCCACTGACTAGCGTCTCCTACGAGCAGTACTTC
many	TRBD2	TRBV27	TRBJ2-1	CASSFSSGLATHNEQFF	TGTGCCAGCAGTTTCAGCTCCGGACTAGCGACCCACAATGAGCAGTTCTTC
few	TRBD1	TRBV19	TRBJ1-1	CASSWDRSSSTEAFF	TGTGCCAGTAGTTGGGACAGATCATCAAGCACTGAAGCTTTCTTT
few	.	TRBV5-6	TRBJ2-1	CASSRGTYGEQFF	TGTGCCAGCAGCCGAGGGACTTATGGTGAGCAGTTCTTC
.	TRBD1	TRBV28	TRBJ1-5	CASTRRGGVPQPQHF	TGTGCCAGCACCCGTCGAGGGGGCGTTCCTCAGCCCCAGCATTTT
.	TRBD2	TRBV11-2	TRBJ2-7	CASTSSGDASYEQYF	TGTGCCAGCACCTCCAGCGGGGACGCCTCCTACGAGCAGTACTTC
.	.	TRBV27	TRBJ2-5	CASRRTQPETQYF	TGTGCCAGCAGGCGGACTCAACCAGAGACCCAGTACTTC
.	TRBD2	TRBV6-4	TRBJ2-3	CASSGLAGATDTQYF	TGTGCCAGCAGTGGACTAGCGGGAGCCACAGATACGCAGTATTTT
.	.	TRBV30	TRBJ2-7	CACSGSYEQYF	TGTGCCTGCTCAGGTTCCTACGAGCAGTACTTC
.	TRBD2	TRBV28	TRBJ2-1	CASNPKIAGAPGPFF	TGTGCCAGCAACCCTAAAATAGCGGGAGCCCCCGGGCCGTTCTTC
few	.	TRBV10-3	TRBJ1-2	CAISYLNYGYTF	TGTGCCATCAGTTACTTGAACTATGGCTACACCTTC
.	.	TRBV20-1	TRBJ2-1	CSARATTGVNEQFF	TGCAGTGCTAGAGCTACTACCGGGGTAAATGAGCAGTTCTTC
.	TRBD1	TRBV7-3	TRBJ2-1	CASSPKTGGSYNEQFF	TGTGCCAGCAGCCCAAAGACAGGGGGGTCCTACAATGAGCAGTTCTTC
.	.	TRBV20-1	TRBJ1-2	CSASDRPNYGYTF	TGCAGTGCTAGCGACAGGCCTAACTATGGCTACACCTTC
.	TRBD2	TRBV7-2	TRBJ2-7	CASSSLGRTSGSYEQYF	TGTGCCAGCAGCTCGCTAGGGAGGACTAGCGGATCCTACGAGCAGTACTTC
many	TRBD1	TRBV9	TRBJ2-1	CASSVGLGGGQGANEQFF	TGTGCCAGCAGCGTAGGTCTCGGTGGGGGACAGGGAGCCAATGAGCAGTTCTTC
few	.	TRBV9	TRBJ2-3	CASSVAPEASDTQYF	TGTGCCAGCAGCGTAGCCCCCGAGGCCTCAGATACGCAGTATTTT
.	.	TRBV9	TRBJ2-6	CASSVQGLPSGANVLTF	TGTGCCAGCAGCGTACAGGGGCTACCCTCTGGGGCCAACGTCCTGACTTTC
many	TRBD2	TRBV20-1	TRBJ2-1	CSARGTSGGSRRNEQFF	TGCAGTGCTAGGGGGACTAGCGGGGGATCACGGAGGAATGAGCAGTTCTTC